Listed below are T cell receptor beta chains from one sample, sequenced in a study of radiotherapy plus CTLA-4 blockade in lung cancer. TCRdb's table, derived via immunoSEQ multiplex PCR, lists solely in-frame clones and lacks some. This sample has tens of thousands of clones, with approximately 80% found just once. The source material was peripheral blood, sampled from a patient treated with radiotherapy plus ipilimumab. The source is a human donor with non-small cell lung cancer that progressed on radiotherapy plus ipilimumab. Both conserved end residues are part of each CDR3. The D gene is left open where the match is weak. Size is omitted from some rows. Given values are once, few, many or a class for expanded clones.

>TRBJ2-1|TRBD2|TRBV7-3|.
CASSLHLAGGYNEQFF
TGTGCCAGCAGCTTGCATCTAGCGGGGGGCTACAATGAGCAGTTCTTC
>TRBJ1-4|.|TRBV4-1|medium-sized
CASSQVGDATNEKLFF
TGCGCCAGCAGCCAAGTGGGAGACGCAACTAATGAAAAACTGTTTTTT
>TRBJ1-1|.|TRBV6-5|.
CASSMGAEAFF
TGTGCCAGCAGTATGGGGGCTGAAGCTTTCTTT
>TRBJ1-3|TRBD1|TRBV6-1|.
CASRSTGVAGNTIYF
TGTGCCAGCAGATCAACAGGGGTCGCTGGAAACACCATATATTTT
>TRBJ2-2|TRBD1|TRBV7-2|.
CASSLLPTGGNGELFF
TGTGCCAGCAGCTTATTACCCACAGGGGGCAACGGGGAGCTGTTTTTT
>TRBJ2-5|.|TRBV5-6|few
CASSLVSSRETQYF
TGTGCCAGCAGCTTGGTATCTAGCCGGGAGACCCAGTACTTC
>TRBJ2-3|TRBD2|TRBV7-6|few
CASSFAGGNTDTQYF
TGTGCCAGCAGCTTTGCGGGAGGGAACACAGATACGCAGTATTTT
>TRBJ1-1|.|TRBV4-3|few
CASSQVVDTEAFF
TGCGCCAGCAGCCAAGTCGTGGACACTGAAGCTTTCTTT
>TRBJ1-6|.|TRBV7-9|.
CASSEGLSPALHF
TGTGCCAGCAGCGAAGGCTTAAGCCCTGCCCTCCACTTT
>TRBJ1-2|TRBD1|TRBV19|.
CASSIGITTGGYGYTF
TGTGCCAGTAGTATAGGGATAACGACAGGGGGATATGGCTACACCTTC
>TRBJ2-7|.|TRBV7-9|medium-sized
CASSFRERYEQYF
TGTGCCAGCAGCTTCAGGGAGCGCTACGAGCAGTACTTC
>TRBJ1-2|.|TRBV6-5|.
CASSTPRDTAYGYTF
TGTGCCAGCAGTACACCCCGGGACACCGCCTATGGCTACACCTTC
>TRBJ2-7|TRBD1|TRBV28|.
CASSHRDRGFSEQYF
TGTGCCAGCAGTCACCGGGACAGGGGGTTTAGCGAGCAGTACTTC
>TRBJ2-3|TRBD1|TRBV2|few
CASSPTGVADTQYF
TGTGCCAGCAGTCCGACAGGGGTAGCAGATACGCAGTATTTT
>TRBJ2-5|.|TRBV6-6|.
CASSYVGPNQETQYF
TGTGCCAGCAGTTACGTGGGGCCGAACCAAGAGACCCAGTACTTC
>TRBJ1-2|.|TRBV9|once
CASSGGGRGTRDGYTF
TGTGCCAGCAGCGGTGGTGGAAGGGGGACAAGGGATGGCTACACCTTC
>TRBJ1-1|.|TRBV28|.
CASSFPGEAFF
TGTGCCAGCAGTTTTCCGGGTGAAGCTTTCTTT
>TRBJ2-1|TRBD1|TRBV2|.
CASRGGTGNNEQFF
TGTGCCAGCAGAGGGGGGACAGGAAACAATGAGCAGTTCTTC
>TRBJ2-1|TRBD1|TRBV5-1|few
CASSPGQGNNEQFF
TGCGCCAGTTCACCGGGACAGGGCAACAATGAGCAGTTCTTC
>TRBJ2-2|.|TRBV2|.
CASSESTGKNTGELFF
TGTGCCAGCAGTGAATCTACCGGGAAGAACACCGGGGAGCTGTTTTTT
>TRBJ2-6|.|TRBV12-5|.
CASGLVPAGQSRANVLTF
TGTGCTAGTGGTCTAGTGCCTGCAGGACAAAGTCGGGCCAACGTCCTGACTTTC
>TRBJ2-1|.|TRBV6-4|.
CASSRYSYNEQFF
TGTGCCAGCAGTCGATACTCCTACAATGAGCAGTTCTTC
>TRBJ1-2|.|TRBV4-3|.
CASSRGSGGLAYGYTF
TGCGCCAGCAGCCGTGGGAGCGGAGGGCTTGCCTATGGCTACACCTTC
>TRBJ2-7|TRBD2|TRBV11-3|.
CASSLSSGSSYEQYF
TGTGCCAGCAGCCTCTCTAGCGGGAGCTCCTACGAGCAGTACTTC
>TRBJ2-2|.|TRBV10-1|.
CASSEAAATNTGELFF
TGCGCCAGCAGTGAGGCGGCTGCTACGAACACCGGGGAGCTGTTTTTT
>TRBJ1-4|.|TRBV4-1|once
CASTERGGDEKLFF
TGCGCCAGCACCGAGAGGGGGGGAGATGAAAAACTGTTTTTT
>TRBJ1-2|.|TRBV28|once
CASSERTGAYGYTF
TGTGCCAGCAGCGAACGGACGGGAGCCTATGGCTACACCTTC
>TRBJ2-7|TRBD1|TRBV19|few
CASSPRDRGSYEQYF
TGTGCCAGTAGTCCTCGGGACAGGGGCTCCTACGAGCAGTACTTC